The clone carrying this TCR beta chain appeared a few times. This entry is derived from a study of HIV-infected patients and healthy controls. CDR3 length: 16 amino acids. The V and J ends lost 1 base and 0 bases, in that order; junction bases with no gene match: 8. Germline CDR1 and CDR2: SQVTM and ANQGSEA. TCRdb used MiXCR to reprocess the 5' RACE reads, holding one entry per CDR3 protein. The sample yields 18,000 or so distinct CDR3 sequences, roughly 18% seen once. V and J are TRBV29-1 and TRBJ2-7; TRBD2 aligns across 8 bases. The sequence derives from a human donor in good health. Sample: CD8+ T cells from blood. The CDR3 DNA reads as TGCAGCGTTGAAGGCTCGGCGGGAGGAAGCTCCTACGAGCAGTACTTC. Amino acid sequence: CSVEGSAGGSSYEQYF.